One T cell receptor beta chain is described in this entry. Study processing details: Amplifying reference gene primers gave estimates of nucleated cell counts. Some clones are missing from TCRdb's copy, which holds only in-frame ones; the method was immunoSEQ multiplex PCR. V and J calls and clone size follow that table, whereas D and trimming were derived from the DNA. This sample yields 50,000 to 65,000 clones, of which 75% to 90% are seen a single time; around 23% belongs to the top ten. These data originate in a study of blood T cell repertoires in COVID-19. Looking at the study overall: The United States, Italy and Spain supplied acute and convalescent COVID-19 samples. The analysed material was cDNA or gDNA that came from T cells, B-cell-depleted T cells, or PBMCs.

Germline lookup yields CDR1 LNHDA and CDR2 SQIVND (reference sequence). Trimming removed 3 bases from V and 3 bases from J, with 12 bases in between. The CDR3 loop spans 14 amino acids. Enrolled during active infection, Seattle patients were then followed longitudinally. The clonotype originates from an elderly woman with COVID-19, enrolled during active disease. The source material was peripheral blood. This chain joins TRBV19 and TRBJ2-7; D is possibly TRBD1 (6 bases). CDR3 sequence reads: CASSMFGGVYEQYF. The CDR3 DNA sequence: TGTGCCAGTAGTATGTTTGGGGGCGTCTACGAGCAGTACTTC. The full variable domain, its missing parts supplied by reference TRBV19 and TRBJ2-7, is DGGITQSPKYLFRKEGQNVTLSCEQNLNHDAMYWYRQDPGQGLRLIYYSQIVNDFQKGDIAEGYSVSREKKESFPLTVTSAQKNPTAFYLCASSMFGGVYEQYFGPGTRLTVT.